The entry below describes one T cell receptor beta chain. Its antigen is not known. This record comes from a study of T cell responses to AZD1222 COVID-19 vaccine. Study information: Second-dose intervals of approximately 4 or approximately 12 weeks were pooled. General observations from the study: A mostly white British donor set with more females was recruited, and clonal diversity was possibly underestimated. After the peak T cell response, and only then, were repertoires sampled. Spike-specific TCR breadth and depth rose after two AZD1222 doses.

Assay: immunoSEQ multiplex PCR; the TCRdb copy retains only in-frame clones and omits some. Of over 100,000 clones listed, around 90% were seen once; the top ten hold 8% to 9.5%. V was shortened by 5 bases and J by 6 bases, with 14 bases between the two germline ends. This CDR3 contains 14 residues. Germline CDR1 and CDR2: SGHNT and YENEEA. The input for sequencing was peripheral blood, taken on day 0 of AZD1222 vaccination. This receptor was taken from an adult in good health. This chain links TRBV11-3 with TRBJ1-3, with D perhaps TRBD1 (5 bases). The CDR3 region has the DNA TGTGCCAGCAGCCAGGGCGGGAGCGAAAACACCATATATTTT. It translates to CASSQGGSENTIYF. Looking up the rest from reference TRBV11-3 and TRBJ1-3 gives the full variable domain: EAGVVQSPRYKIIEKKQPVAFWCNPISGHNTLYWYLQNLGQGPELLIRYENEEAVDDSQLPKDRFSAERLKGVDSTLKIQPAELGDSAVYLCASSQGGSENTIYFGEGSWLTVV.